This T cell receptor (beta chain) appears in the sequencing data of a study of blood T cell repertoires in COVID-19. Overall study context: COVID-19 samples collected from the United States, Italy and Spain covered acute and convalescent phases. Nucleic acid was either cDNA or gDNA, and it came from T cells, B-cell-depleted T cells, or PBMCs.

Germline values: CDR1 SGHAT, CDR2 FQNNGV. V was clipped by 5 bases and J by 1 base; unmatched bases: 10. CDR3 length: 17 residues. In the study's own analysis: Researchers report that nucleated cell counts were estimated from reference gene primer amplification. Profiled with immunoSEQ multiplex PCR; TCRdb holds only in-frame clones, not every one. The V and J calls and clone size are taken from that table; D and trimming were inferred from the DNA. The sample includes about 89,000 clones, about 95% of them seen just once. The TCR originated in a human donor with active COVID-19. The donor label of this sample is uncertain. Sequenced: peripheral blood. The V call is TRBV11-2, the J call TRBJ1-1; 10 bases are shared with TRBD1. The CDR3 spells CASSPWTGGYQNTEAFF. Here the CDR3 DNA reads TGTGCCAGCAGCCCCTGGACAGGGGGGTACCAGAACACTGAAGCTTTCTTT.